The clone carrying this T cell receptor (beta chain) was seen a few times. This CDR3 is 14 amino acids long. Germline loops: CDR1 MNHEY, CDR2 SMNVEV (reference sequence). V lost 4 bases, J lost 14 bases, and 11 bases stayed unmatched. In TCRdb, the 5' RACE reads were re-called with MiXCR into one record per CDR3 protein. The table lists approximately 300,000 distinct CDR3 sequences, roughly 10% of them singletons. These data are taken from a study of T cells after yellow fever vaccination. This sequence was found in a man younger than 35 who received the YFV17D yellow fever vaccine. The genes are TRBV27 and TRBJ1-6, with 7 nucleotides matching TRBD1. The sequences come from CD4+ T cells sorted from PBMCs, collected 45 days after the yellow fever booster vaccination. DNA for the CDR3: TGTGCCAGCAGTTACCGGGACAGCATCCCCACCCTCCACTTT. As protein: CASSYRDSIPTLHF.